The rows below give T cell receptor beta chains drawn from one sample of a study of patients and donors after allogeneic stem cell transplantation. MiXCR, run by TCRdb on the RT-PCR reads, gives a single entry per CDR3 protein. This table has roughly 200,000 distinct CDR3 sequences, more than 35% appearing once. The specimen sequenced was blood, either unsorted or a sorted T cell fraction (not recorded which). These receptors all come from a human donor who was either an allogeneic HSCT recipient or a stem cell or donor lymphocyte infusion donor (not recorded which). It is not recorded whose cells these are; they may come from a transplant donor. CDR3s include the opening cysteine and the closing phenylalanine or tryptophan.

j_call,v_call,cdr3_aa
TRBJ1-1,TRBV30,CAWSQGGNTEAFF
TRBJ1-5,TRBV24-1,CATSDAGTGGVSQPQHF
TRBJ1-1,TRBV5-5,CASSYRQGRNTEAFF
TRBJ1-1,TRBV3-1,CASSRMNSEAFF
TRBJ1-5,TRBV12-3/TRBV12-4,CASSLALDRVGNQPQHF
TRBJ1-5,TRBV7-9,CASSPSTGSNQPQHF
TRBJ2-1,TRBV20-1,CSAIRLAGANEQFF
TRBJ1-5,TRBV20-1,CSASLGGGIAQPQHF
TRBJ1-5,TRBV20-1,CSARADSVRNQPQHF
TRBJ2-1,TRBV5-6,CASSLGRSYNEQFF
TRBJ1-4,TRBV5-5,CASSLEGTGGEKLFF
TRBJ1-3,TRBV11-2,CASSRGGAGNTIYF
TRBJ1-4,TRBV4-1,CASSGRQGAANEKLFF
TRBJ2-7,TRBV5-1,CASSGTAAYEQYF
TRBJ1-4,TRBV4-1,CASSQARGEKLFF
TRBJ1-6,TRBV3-1,CASSLRTGRTNSPLHF
TRBJ2-4,TRBV10-3,CAISDFQVGRGKKNIQYF
TRBJ2-7,TRBV27,CASSFSGDEQYF
TRBJ1-1,TRBV15,CATSRTGGTEAFF
TRBJ2-4,TRBV20-1,CSANGALAKNIQYF
TRBJ1-2,TRBV7-2,CASSATGTVYGYTF
TRBJ1-5,TRBV25-1,CASSESAGSQPQHF
TRBJ2-7,TRBV12-3/TRBV12-4,CASSWGGELHEQYF
TRBJ1-6,TRBV5-1,CASSGGTGPGSPLHF
TRBJ1-1,TRBV5-1,CASSLERETEAFF
TRBJ1-1,TRBV3-1,CASSQVLGTEAFF
TRBJ2-7,TRBV4-1,CASSQDGRGYEQYF
TRBJ1-1,TRBV6-6,CASSSADSIPEAFF
TRBJ1-1,TRBV6-6,CASKLHTGTEAFF
TRBJ1-2,TRBV30,CAWSIRTYGYTF
TRBJ1-1,TRBV4-3,CASSQVDRRNTEAFF
TRBJ2-7,TRBV5-1,CASSFIGQAYSYEQYF
TRBJ1-5,TRBV12-3/TRBV12-4,CASSDRYFNQPQHF